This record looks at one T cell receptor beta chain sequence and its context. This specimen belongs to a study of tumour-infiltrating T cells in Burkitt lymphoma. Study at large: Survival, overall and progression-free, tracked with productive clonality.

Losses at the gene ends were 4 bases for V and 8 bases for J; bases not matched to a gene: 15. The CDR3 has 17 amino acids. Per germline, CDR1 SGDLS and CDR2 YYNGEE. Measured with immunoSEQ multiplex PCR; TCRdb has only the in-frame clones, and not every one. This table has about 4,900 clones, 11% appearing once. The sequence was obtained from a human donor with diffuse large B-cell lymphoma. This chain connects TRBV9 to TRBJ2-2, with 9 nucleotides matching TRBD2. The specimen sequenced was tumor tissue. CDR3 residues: CASSPWSGTSPRGELFF. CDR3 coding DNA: TGTGCCAGCAGCCCATGGAGTGGGACTAGCCCTCGGGGGGAGCTGTTTTTT.